These 6 T cell receptor beta chains came from one sample sequenced in a study of blood T cell repertoires in COVID-19. The assay was immunoSEQ multiplex PCR, and TCRdb's table has in-frame clones only and misses some. Counted here are 150,000 or so clones, less than 85% occurring once; the ten biggest clones make up around 12%. The sample was PBMCs or T cells enriched from blood (not recorded which). The receptor source for this set is a man aged 50-59 years who had recovered from COVID-19.

The chain recombines TRBV4-1 with TRBJ2-1; 10 bases line up with TRBD1. Germline CDR1 MGHRA, CDR2 YSYEKL. J lost 10 bases, V lost 0 bases, and 6 bases had no gene match. The CDR3 runs 15 residues. The CDR3 sequence: CASSQERTGGAEQFF. The CDR3 coding sequence is TGCGCCAGCAGCCAAGAAAGGACAGGGGGAGCCGAGCAGTTCTTC.

J is TRBJ2-7 and V is TRBV3-1 (or the pseudogene TRBV3-2); 8 nucleotides line up with TRBD1. V trimming: 2 bases; J trimming: 1 base; junction bases outside the gene matches: 7. Looked up from germline, CDR1 is LGHDT and CDR2 is YNNKEL (reference sequence). The CDR3 is made up of 16 amino acids. The CDR3 nucleotides are TGTGCCAGCAGCCAACCCGGGACAGGCAAATCCTACGAGCAGTACTTC. It codes for CASSQPGTGKSYEQYF.

The chain employs TRBV5-1 and TRBJ2-2; D is possibly TRBD2 (6 bases). Trimming pared 0 bases from V and 4 bases from J, leaving 13 bases between. The CDR3 extends over 16 amino acids. Germline CDR1 is SGHRS and CDR2 is YFSETQ. The CDR3 sequence is CASSLVAGTGTGELFF. The CDR3 nucleotides read TGCGCCAGCAGCTTGGTGGCGGGGACGGGCACCGGGGAGCTGTTTTTT.

The V gene is TRBV7-9, the J gene TRBJ2-5; the D gene is possibly TRBD2 (5 bases). There are 13 residues in the CDR3. The germline CDR1 and CDR2 sequences are SEHNR and FQNEAQ (reference sequence). The V end was cut by 3 bases, the J end by 1 base, with 6 bases between. CDR3 in amino acids: CASSFGIQETQYF. The CDR3 DNA reads TGTGCCAGCAGCTTCGGGATCCAAGAGACCCAGTACTTC.

This clone occurred once. This chain joins TRBV18 and TRBJ1-6, with 8 bases fitting TRBD1. The CDR3 is 14 amino acids. V shed 3 bases and J 6 bases; nucleotides not matched to a gene: 1. Germline CDR1 reads KGHSH; CDR2 reads LQKENI. CDR3 sequence: CASSPDRANSPLHF. The CDR3 DNA sequence: TGTGCCAGCTCACCGGACAGGGCTAATTCACCCCTCCACTTT.

V is TRBV7-3 and J is TRBJ2-3; TRBD2 agrees at 9 bases. Germline values: CDR1 SGHTA, CDR2 FQGTGA. V lost 5 bases and J lost 5; bases outside the gene matches: 8. This CDR3 comprises 15 residues. The CDR3 sequence: CASSTRGGARDTQYF. CDR3 coding DNA: TGTGCCAGCAGCACACGCGGGGGGGCGAGAGATACGCAGTATTTT.